This T cell receptor (beta chain) was identified during a study of graft-versus-host responses after intestinal transplantation. Overall study context: Following induction with anti-thymocyte globulin, all recipients were given tacrolimus and steroids for around three years. Study findings and constraints: Where graft-donor T cell macrochimerism was present, patients had high graft-versus-host to host-versus-graft clonal ratios in allografts. Early HvG declines after transplant were associated with peak circulating GvH clone levels. GvH clones were found in recipient marrow; some appeared first in ileum or blood.

The germline V and J ends were trimmed by 0 bases and 0 bases, with 6 bases remaining between them. The CDR3 runs to 14 residues. As concerns this clone: What it binds is unknown.

Generated by immunoSEQ multiplex PCR, the TCRdb table keeps only in-frame clones and is missing some. The sample lists under 20,000 clones; around nine tenths were seen once. J is TRBJ1-2 and V is TRBV5-3; D gene unclear. TRBV5-3 is recorded as an ORF, its role being uncertain. Here the sequenced sample was PBMCs, taken approximately 230 days after intestinal transplant. The receptor comes from a human patient who received an intestinal transplant, so some T cells may come from the graft donor. The CDR3 DNA sequence: TGTGCCAGAAGCTTGGCCGGTTCTAACTATGGCTACACCTTC. Its protein product is CARSLAGSNYGYTF.